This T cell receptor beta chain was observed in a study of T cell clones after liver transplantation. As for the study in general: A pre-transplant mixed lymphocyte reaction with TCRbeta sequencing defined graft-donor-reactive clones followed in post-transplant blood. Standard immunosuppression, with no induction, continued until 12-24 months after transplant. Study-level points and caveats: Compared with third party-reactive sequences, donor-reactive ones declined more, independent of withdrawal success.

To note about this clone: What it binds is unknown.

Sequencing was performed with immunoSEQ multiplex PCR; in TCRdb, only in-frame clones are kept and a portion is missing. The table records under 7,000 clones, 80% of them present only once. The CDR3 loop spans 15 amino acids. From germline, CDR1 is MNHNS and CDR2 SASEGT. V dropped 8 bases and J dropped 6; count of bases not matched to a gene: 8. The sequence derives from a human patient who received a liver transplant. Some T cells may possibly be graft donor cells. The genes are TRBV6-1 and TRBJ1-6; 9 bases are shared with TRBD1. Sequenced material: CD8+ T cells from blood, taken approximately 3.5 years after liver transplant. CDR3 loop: CASYGQGRSNSPLHF. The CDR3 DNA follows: TGTGCCAGCTACGGACAGGGGCGCAGTAATTCACCCCTCCACTTT.